This is a list of T cell receptor beta chains from one sample in a study of blood T cell repertoires in COVID-19. TCRdb's copy holds only in-frame clones and misses some; the assay was immunoSEQ multiplex PCR. This table has 150,000 or so clones, about 80% appearing once. The specimen sequenced was PBMCs or T cells enriched from blood (not recorded which). These receptors all come from a man in his forties or fifties who had recovered from COVID-19. The CDR3 runs from the conserved cysteine through the conserved F or W. The D gene is left open where the match is weak. The size field is filled for only some rows; it gives once, few, many or a size class.

TRBV7-9	TRBJ1-5	.	.	TGTGCCAGCAGCCCAGACAGTGGCAATCAGCCCCAGCATTTT	CASSPDSGNQPQHF
TRBV5-1	TRBJ2-7	TRBD1	.	TGCGCCAGCAGCCCCCGGGACAGGGGGCCCTACGAGCAGTACTTC	CASSPRDRGPYEQYF
TRBV21-1	TRBJ1-2	.	.	TGTGCCAGCAGGGACGACAGGGATAACGGCTACACCTTC	CASRDDRDNGYTF
TRBV5-1	TRBJ2-7	TRBD1	.	TGCGCCAGCAGCTTGGGTTGGGGACAGGGTATCCACGAGCAGTACTTC	CASSLGWGQGIHEQYF
TRBV18	TRBJ2-7	TRBD1	.	TGTGCCAGCTCACCACGACAGGGAACCTACGAGCAGTACTTC	CASSPRQGTYEQYF
TRBV28	TRBJ2-2	.	.	TGTGCCAGCAGTACCACAGGGTCGATGACCGGGGAGCTGTTTTTT	CASSTTGSMTGELFF
TRBV24-1	TRBJ2-1	TRBD1	.	TGTGCCACCAGTGATTCGGGACAGGGAATCGGTGAGCAGTTCTTC	CATSDSGQGIGEQFF
TRBV7-2	TRBJ2-7	.	.	TGTGCCAGCAGCTTAGTTAGCGGATACGAGCAGTACTTC	CASSLVSGYEQYF
TRBV15	TRBJ1-1	TRBD1	.	TGTGCCACCAGCAGGGACAGGGTGAACACTGAAGCTTTCTTT	CATSRDRVNTEAFF
TRBV3-1/TRBV3-2	TRBJ2-7	.	.	TGTGCCAGCAGCCGACTACAGGGTTGGAACGAGCAGTACTTC	CASSRLQGWNEQYF
TRBV5-1	TRBJ2-1	TRBD1	few	TGCGCCAGCAGCTCACAGGGGGGTTACAATGAGCAGTTCTTC	CASSSQGGYNEQFF
TRBV18	TRBJ1-2	.	few	TGTGCCAGCTCACCACGGACAGCCGGCTATGGCTACACCTTC	CASSPRTAGYGYTF
TRBV10-1	TRBJ1-2	.	.	TGCGCCAGCAGTGAGGGACTAGGGTATGGCTACACCTTC	CASSEGLGYGYTF
TRBV20-1	TRBJ2-7	TRBD2	.	TGCAGTGCTAGTTTGTTTGGTAGCGGGGGGGCCTACGAGCAGTACTTC	CSASLFGSGGAYEQYF
TRBV9	TRBJ1-3	TRBD1	.	TGTGCCAGCAGCGTAGGACCAGGGGGCAGTAGCTCTGGAAACACCATATATTTT	CASSVGPGGSSSGNTIYF
TRBV7-2	TRBJ2-5	TRBD1	.	TGTGCCAGCAGCAAGGGACAGGGAAAAAGGGAGACCCAGTACTTC	CASSKGQGKRETQYF
TRBV12-5	TRBJ1-5	.	.	TGTGCTAGTGGTCCTACAGGAGGGGGGGCGGGCAATCAGCCCCAGCATTTT	CASGPTGGGAGNQPQHF
TRBV28	TRBJ2-3	.	.	TGTGCCAGCAGTCATGAAGGACAGCCTCCAGATACGCAGTATTTT	CASSHEGQPPDTQYF
TRBV3-1/TRBV3-2	TRBJ2-2	.	.	TGTGCCAGCAGCCCGGGGTTGAGGGGGGGGGCAAACACCGGGGAGCTGTTTTTT	CASSPGLRGGANTGELFF
TRBV7-9	TRBJ2-2	.	few	TGTGCCCCGGAAGGGGTACCCCCGAACACCGGGGAGCTGTTTTTT	CAPEGVPPNTGELFF
TRBV6-5	TRBJ2-7	.	.	TGTGCCAGCAGAACCGCTAGCTTACCCTCCTACGAGCAGTACTTC	CASRTASLPSYEQYF
TRBV18	TRBJ2-5	.	.	TGTGCCAGCTCACCCGGGAGCCAAGAGACCCAGTACTTC	CASSPGSQETQYF
TRBV7-2	TRBJ1-5	.	few	TGTGCCAGCAGCTACAGGGTGGATCAGCCCCAGCATTTT	CASSYRVDQPQHF
TRBV11-2	TRBJ1-5	TRBD1	.	TGTGCCAGCAGCTTAACAGGGGGGTTTAGCCAGCCCCAGCATTTT	CASSLTGGFSQPQHF
TRBV5-1	TRBJ1-1	TRBD1	.	TGCGCCAGCAGCGGAACAGGGGCGTGGACTGAAGCTTTCTTT	CASSGTGAWTEAFF
TRBV19	TRBJ1-1	.	.	TGTGCCAGTAGTATAGGATTTCCAGAGGGGAACACTGAAGCTTTCTTT	CASSIGFPEGNTEAFF
TRBV6-6	TRBJ1-5	.	.	TGTGCCAGCAGGCTGGACAGTGGGCAGCCCCAGCATTTT	CASRLDSGQPQHF
TRBV6-5	TRBJ1-4	.	.	TGTGCCAGCAGTTACTCTCAGGGACTCATGAGAAAACTGTTTTTT	CASSYSQGLMRKLFF
TRBV18	TRBJ1-2	TRBD1	.	TGTGCCAGCTCACCAGGGACAGGGGGACCACTACAGACCTATGGCTACACCTTC	CASSPGTGGPLQTYGYTF
TRBV28	TRBJ1-2	TRBD1	few	TGTGCCAGCAGTGAAGGGACAGGGATAGGGGGCTACACCTTC	CASSEGTGIGGYTF
TRBV24-1	TRBJ2-5	TRBD1	.	TGTGCCACCAGTGCTGGGACAGCCAAACAAGAGACCCAGTACTTC	CATSAGTAKQETQYF
TRBV28	TRBJ1-3	.	.	TGTGCCAGCAGTTTACCAGGGCTAGCTGGAAACACCATATATTTT	CASSLPGLAGNTIYF
TRBV5-1	TRBJ2-3	TRBD2	.	TGCGCCAGCAGCTTTCAACCTAGCGGGGGGGCGATGATCACAGATACGCAGTATTTT	CASSFQPSGGAMITDTQYF
TRBV12-3/TRBV12-4	TRBJ1-2	.	.	TGTGCCAGCAGCCGCGGGAGGGGCTACACCTTC	CASSRGRGYTF
TRBV5-5	TRBJ2-7	TRBD1	.	TGTGCCAGCAGCATAGACAGGGCCTACGAGCAGTACTTC	CASSIDRAYEQYF